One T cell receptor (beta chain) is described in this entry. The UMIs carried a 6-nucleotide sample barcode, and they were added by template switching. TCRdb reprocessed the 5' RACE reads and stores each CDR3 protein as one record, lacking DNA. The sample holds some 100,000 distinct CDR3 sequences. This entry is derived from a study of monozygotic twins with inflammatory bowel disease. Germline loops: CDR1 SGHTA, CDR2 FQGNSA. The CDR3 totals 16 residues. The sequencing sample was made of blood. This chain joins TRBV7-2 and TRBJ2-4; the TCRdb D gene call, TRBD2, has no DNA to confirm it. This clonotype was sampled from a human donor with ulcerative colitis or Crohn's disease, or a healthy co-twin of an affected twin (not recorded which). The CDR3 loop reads CASSSGGTLAKNIQYF.